This record looks at one TCR beta chain sequence and its context. No antigen is known for it. Other DNA sequences in this sample translate to the same CDR3. The record originates from a study of shared clonotypes between healthy human individuals. Overall study context: Samples came from two female and a few male donors aged 18 to 49. The plates for each donor numbered three CD4 naive, three CD4 memory, two CD8 naive and one CD8 memory.

Study-wide results and caveats: Lower generation probabilities were found for non-shared clonotypes than for those shared by all four donors.

The germline gives CDR1 SEHNR, CDR2 FQNEAQ (reference sequence). V shed 3 bases and J shed 6 bases, with 5 bases lying between them. This CDR3 has 12 residues. Data came from immunoSEQ multiplex PCR; TCRdb stores just in-frame clones and leaves some out. Of around 650,000 clones listed, about 96% were seen once; the top ten hold less than 0.12%. Naive CD8 populations comprised CD45RO-negative cells positively selected for CCR7, excluding terminally differentiated effector memory CD45RA+ cells. The specimen was naive CD8+ T cells sorted from blood. This clonotype was obtained from a young woman in good health. This rearrangement joins TRBV7-9 to TRBJ2-2; no firm D call. The CDR3 here is CASSLGAGELFF. As DNA, the CDR3 is TGTGCCAGCAGCTTGGGCGCCGGGGAGCTGTTTTTT. Combining the CDR3 with reference TRBV7-9 and TRBJ2-2 gives the whole variable domain DTGVSQNPRHKITKRGQNVTFRCDPISEHNRLYWYRQTLGQGPEFLTYFQNEAQLEKSRLLSDRFSAERPKGSFSTLEIQRTEQGDSAMYLCASSLGAGELFFGEGSRLTVL.